This paragraph reports one TCR beta chain. Its specificity is not known. Samples came from axillary lymph nodes draining the breast cancer. TCRdb analysed the multiplex PCR reads with MiXCR anew, one entry per CDR3 protein. The sample lists approximately 210,000 distinct CDR3 sequences, 30% to 35% seen once, with over 3.5% in the top ten. This entry is derived from a study of breast tumors, draining lymph nodes, adjacent tissues. Overall study findings and caveats: Findings are consistent with lymph node origin and intratumoral expansion of most tumor T cells. Tumors had less TCR diversity than lymph nodes, more than nontumor tissue. Luminal-like breast cancer showed significantly higher tumor–nontumor repertoire similarity than basal-like. Data only fit, rather than demonstrated, lymph node origin of most tumor T cells.

Sequenced material: axillary lymph node tissue. The receptor was isolated from a female donor with breast cancer. Some clones in this sample may be carry-over from other donors' samples.

The CDR3, as DNA: TGTGCCAGCAGCGTTGGGACAGGGGGCGCAGATACGCAGTATTTT. Amino acid sequence: CASSVGTGGADTQYF. The chain combines TRBV9 with TRBJ2-3; TRBD1 agrees at 12 bases. Per germline, CDR1 SGDLS and CDR2 YYNGEE. The V gene end was trimmed by 2 bases and the J gene end by 4 bases; junction bases not matched to a gene: 2. This CDR3 comprises 15 residues.